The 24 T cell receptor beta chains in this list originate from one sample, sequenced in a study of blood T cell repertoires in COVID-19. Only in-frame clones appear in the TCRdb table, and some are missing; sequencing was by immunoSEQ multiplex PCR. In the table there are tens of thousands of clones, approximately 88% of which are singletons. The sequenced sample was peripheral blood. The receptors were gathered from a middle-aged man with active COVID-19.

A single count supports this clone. CDR3 DNA sequence: TGTGCCAGTAGTATGACATCTACCAGCCAGCCTTACAATGAGCAGTTCTTC. This encodes CASSMTSTSQPYNEQFF. The rearrangement links TRBV19 to TRBJ2-1; D is unclear. Trimming left V 3 bases short and J 4 bases short, with 19 bases between. CDR3 length: 17 amino acids. From germline, CDR1 is LNHDA and CDR2 SQIVND (reference sequence).

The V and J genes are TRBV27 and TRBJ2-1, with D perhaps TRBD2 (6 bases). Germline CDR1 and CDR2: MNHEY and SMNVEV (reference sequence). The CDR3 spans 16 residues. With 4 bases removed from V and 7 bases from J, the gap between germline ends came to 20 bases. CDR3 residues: CASSSPGGPTGNEQFF. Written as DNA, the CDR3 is TGTGCCAGCAGTTCCCCCGGGGGACCTACAGGAAATGAGCAGTTCTTC.

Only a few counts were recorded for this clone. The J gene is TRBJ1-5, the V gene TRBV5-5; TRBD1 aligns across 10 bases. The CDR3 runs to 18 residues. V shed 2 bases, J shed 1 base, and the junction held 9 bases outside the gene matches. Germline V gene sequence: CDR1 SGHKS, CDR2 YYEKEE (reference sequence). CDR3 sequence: CASSLQGTGVASNQPQHF. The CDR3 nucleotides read TGTGCCAGCAGCTTACAGGGGACAGGGGTGGCAAGCAATCAGCCCCAGCATTTT.

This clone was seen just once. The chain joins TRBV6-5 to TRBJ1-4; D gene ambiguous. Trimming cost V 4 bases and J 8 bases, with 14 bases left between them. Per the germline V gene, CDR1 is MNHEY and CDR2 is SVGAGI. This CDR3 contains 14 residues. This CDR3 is CASSSGGPGEKLFF. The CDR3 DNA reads TGTGCCAGCAGTTCAGGAGGGCCGGGCGAAAAACTGTTTTTT.

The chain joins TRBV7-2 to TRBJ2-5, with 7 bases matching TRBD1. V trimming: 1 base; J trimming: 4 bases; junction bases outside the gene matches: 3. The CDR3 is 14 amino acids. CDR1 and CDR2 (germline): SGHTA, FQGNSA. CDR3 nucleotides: TGTGCCAGCAGCTTAGTAGGGGGCGGAGAGACCCAGTACTTC. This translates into CASSLVGGGETQYF.

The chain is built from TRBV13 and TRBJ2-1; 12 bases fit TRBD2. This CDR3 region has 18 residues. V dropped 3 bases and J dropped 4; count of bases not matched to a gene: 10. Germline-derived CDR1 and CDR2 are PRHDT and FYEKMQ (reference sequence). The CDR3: CASSFSTSGSGKYNEQFF. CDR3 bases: TGTGCCAGCAGCTTCTCGACTAGCGGGAGTGGGAAATACAATGAGCAGTTCTTC.

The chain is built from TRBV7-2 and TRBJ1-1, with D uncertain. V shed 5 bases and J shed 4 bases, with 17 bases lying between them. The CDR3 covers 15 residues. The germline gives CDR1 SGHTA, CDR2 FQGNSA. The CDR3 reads CASSPSSAESTEAFF. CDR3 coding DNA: TGTGCCAGCAGCCCGTCAAGTGCGGAGAGCACTGAAGCTTTCTTT.

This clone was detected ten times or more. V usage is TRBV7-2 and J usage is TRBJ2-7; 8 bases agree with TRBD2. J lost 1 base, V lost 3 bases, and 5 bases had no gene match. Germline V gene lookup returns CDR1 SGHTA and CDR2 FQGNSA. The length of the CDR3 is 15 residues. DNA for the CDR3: TGTGCCAGCAGCTTTCAGAGCGGGGGATCCTACGAGCAGTACTTC. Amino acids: CASSFQSGGSYEQYF. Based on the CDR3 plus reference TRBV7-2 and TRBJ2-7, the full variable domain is GAGVSQSPSNKVTEKGKDVELRCDPISGHTALYWYRQSLGQGLEFLIYFQGNSAPDKSGLPSDRFSAERTGGSVSTLTIQRTQQEDSAVYLCASSFQSGGSYEQYFGPGTRLTVT.

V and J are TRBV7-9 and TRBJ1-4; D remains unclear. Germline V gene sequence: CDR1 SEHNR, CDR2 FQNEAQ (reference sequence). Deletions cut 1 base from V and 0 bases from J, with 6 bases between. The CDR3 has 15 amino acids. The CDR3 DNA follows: TGTGCCAGCAGCTTAGTTACAGCAACTAATGAAAAACTGTTTTTT. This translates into CASSLVTATNEKLFF.

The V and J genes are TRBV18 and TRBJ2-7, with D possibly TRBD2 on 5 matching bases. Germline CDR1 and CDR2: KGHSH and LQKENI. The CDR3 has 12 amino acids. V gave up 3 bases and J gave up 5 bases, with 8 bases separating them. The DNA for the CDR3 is TGTGCCAGCTCACCTTCCGGGAACGAGCAGTACTTC. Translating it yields CASSPSGNEQYF.

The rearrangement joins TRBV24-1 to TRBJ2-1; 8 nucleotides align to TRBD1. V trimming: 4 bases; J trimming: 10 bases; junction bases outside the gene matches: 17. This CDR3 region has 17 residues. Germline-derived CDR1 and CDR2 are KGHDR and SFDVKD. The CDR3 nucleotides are TGTGCCACCAGTGACGCGGCCGGGACAGGCTCTCAATGGGAGCAGTTCTTC. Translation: CATSDAAGTGSQWEQFF.

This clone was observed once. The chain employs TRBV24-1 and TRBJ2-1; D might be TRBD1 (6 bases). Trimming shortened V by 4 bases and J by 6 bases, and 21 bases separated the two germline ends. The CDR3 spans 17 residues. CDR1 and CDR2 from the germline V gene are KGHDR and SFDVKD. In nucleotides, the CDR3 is TGTGCCACCAGTGACCCTCCGGGGACAACGGGCGGCAATGAGCAGTTCTTC. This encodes CATSDPPGTTGGNEQFF.

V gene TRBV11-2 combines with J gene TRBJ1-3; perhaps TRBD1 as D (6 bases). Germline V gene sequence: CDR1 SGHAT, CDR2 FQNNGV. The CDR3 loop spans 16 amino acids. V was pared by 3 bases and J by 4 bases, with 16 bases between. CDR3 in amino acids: CASSFGTGKSGNTIYF. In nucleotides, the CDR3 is TGTGCCAGCAGCTTCGGAACAGGGAAATCGGGAAACACCATATATTTT.

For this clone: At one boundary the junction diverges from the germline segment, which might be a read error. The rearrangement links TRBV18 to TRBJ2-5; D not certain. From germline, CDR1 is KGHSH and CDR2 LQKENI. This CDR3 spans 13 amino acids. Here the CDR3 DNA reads TGTGCCAGCTCACCACCAAACCCAGAGGCCCAGTACTTC. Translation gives CASSPPNPEAQYF.

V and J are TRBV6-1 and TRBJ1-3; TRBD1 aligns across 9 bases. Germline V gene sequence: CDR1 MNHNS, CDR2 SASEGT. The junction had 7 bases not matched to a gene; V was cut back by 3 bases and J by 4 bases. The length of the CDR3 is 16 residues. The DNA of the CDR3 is TGTGCCAGCAGTGATTCCGGGACAGGGTCAGGAAACACCATATATTTT. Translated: CASSDSGTGSGNTIYF.

The CDR3 here is CASSGGLAGVRETQYF. Here the CDR3 DNA reads TGTGCCAGCAGCGGGGGACTAGCGGGAGTAAGGGAGACCCAGTACTTC. This chain links TRBV7-2 with TRBJ2-5; 14 bases align to TRBD2. The germline V gene has CDR1 SGHTA and CDR2 FQGNSA. Unmatched junction bases numbered 7, after V lost 5 bases and J lost 5 bases. This CDR3 has 16 residues.

CDR3 sequence (DNA): TGCGCCAGCAGCCAAGCGGCAGGGAAAACTGAAAAACTGTTTTTT. Translated, it gives CASSQAAGKTEKLFF. The chain employs TRBV4-1 and TRBJ1-4; perhaps TRBD1 as D (5 bases). Germline loops: CDR1 MGHRA, CDR2 YSYEKL. V lost 1 base and J 7 bases, leaving 13 bases between the germline ends. The CDR3 contains 15 residues.

In DNA, the CDR3 is TGCGCCAGCAGCCAAGAATATTTGGCGGGAGATACGCAGTATTTT. It encodes CASSQEYLAGDTQYF. V gene TRBV4-3 combines with J gene TRBJ2-3, with D tentatively TRBD2 (5 bases). The germline CDR1 and CDR2 sequences are LGHNA and YSLEER. The CDR3 loop spans 15 amino acids. Between the trimmed V and J ends, which lost 0 bases and 5 bases, there was a span of 12 bases.

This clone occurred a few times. CDR3 nucleotide sequence: TGTGCCAGCAGCTTCATTCCGGGGGTCGCCGGGGAGCTGTTTTTT. As protein: CASSFIPGVAGELFF. The gene calls are TRBV5-6 and TRBJ2-2; maybe TRBD2 (6 bases). The V end lost 2 bases, the J end lost 6 bases, and 14 bases lay between the germline ends. Per germline, CDR1 SGHDT and CDR2 YYEEEE. The CDR3 sequence is 15 residues long.

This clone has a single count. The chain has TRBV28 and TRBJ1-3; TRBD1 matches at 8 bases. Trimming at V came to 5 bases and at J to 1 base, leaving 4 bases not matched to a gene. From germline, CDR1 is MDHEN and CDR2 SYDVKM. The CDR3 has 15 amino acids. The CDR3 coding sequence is TGTGCCAGCAGTAGGACAGGGAGGTCTGGAAACACCATATATTTT. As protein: CASSRTGRSGNTIYF.

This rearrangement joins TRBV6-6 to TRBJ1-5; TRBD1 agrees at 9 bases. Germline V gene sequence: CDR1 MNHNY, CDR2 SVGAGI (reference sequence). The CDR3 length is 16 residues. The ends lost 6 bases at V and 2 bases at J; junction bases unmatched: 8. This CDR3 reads CASRSDRGVGNQPQHF. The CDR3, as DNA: TGTGCCAGCAGATCCGACAGGGGGGTTGGCAATCAGCCCCAGCATTTT.

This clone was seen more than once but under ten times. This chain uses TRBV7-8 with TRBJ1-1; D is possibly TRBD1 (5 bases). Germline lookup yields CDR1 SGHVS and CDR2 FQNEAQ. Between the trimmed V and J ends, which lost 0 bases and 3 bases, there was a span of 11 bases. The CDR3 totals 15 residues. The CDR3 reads CASSLAGGDDTEAFF. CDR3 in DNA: TGTGCCAGCAGCTTAGCGGGAGGGGACGACACTGAAGCTTTCTTT.

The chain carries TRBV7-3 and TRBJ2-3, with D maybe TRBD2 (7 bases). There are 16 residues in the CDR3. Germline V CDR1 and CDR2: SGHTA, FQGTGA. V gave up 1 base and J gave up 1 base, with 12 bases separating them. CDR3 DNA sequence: TGTGCCAGCAGCTTAAGGGGGGGCCTCGGCACAGATACGCAGTATTTT. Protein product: CASSLRGGLGTDTQYF.

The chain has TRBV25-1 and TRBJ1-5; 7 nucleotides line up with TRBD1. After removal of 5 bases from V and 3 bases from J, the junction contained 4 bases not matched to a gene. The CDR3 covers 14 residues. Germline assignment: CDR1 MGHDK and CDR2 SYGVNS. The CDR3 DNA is TGTGCCAGCAGTTCAGACAGGGACAATCAGCCCCAGCATTTT. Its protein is CASSSDRDNQPQHF.